A selection of T cell receptor beta chains follows, all from one sample in a study of shared clonotypes between healthy human individuals. Clones were read by immunoSEQ multiplex PCR, and TCRdb kept only the in-frame ones, dropping some. This table has fewer than 400,000 clones, roughly 70% appearing once. The sequenced sample was memory CD4+ T cells sorted from blood. Receptor source: a man between 25 and 39 years old in good health. CDR3s include the opening cysteine and the closing phenylalanine or tryptophan. The D gene is left open where the match is weak. Some rows have no size entry. The others give once, few or many, or a class for an expanded clone.

>TRBV18|TRBD1|-|TRBJ2-1
TGTGCCAGCTACGGGGACAGGGGCATGAATGAGCAGTTCTTC
CASYGDRGMNEQFF
>TRBV6-1|-|once|TRBJ1-5
TGTGCCAGCAGCTCAGGCCCCACAGGGACCCAGCATTTT
CASSSGPTGTQHF
>TRBV6-1|-|-|TRBJ2-5
TGTGCCAGCAGTGAAATGGGGGTCGGGTGGGAGACCCAGTACTTC
CASSEMGVGWETQYF
>TRBV5-1|-|-|TRBJ2-1
TGCGCCAGCAGCTTGGAAGGGAATACCTACAATGAGCAGTTCTTC
CASSLEGNTYNEQFF
>TRBV5-1|TRBD2|-|TRBJ2-7
TGCGCCAGCAGTCGAACAACTAGCGGGAGGGACCTTGCCGAGCAGTACTTC
CASSRTTSGRDLAEQYF
>TRBV2|TRBD1|-|TRBJ2-7
TGTGCCAGCAGAAGGACCGGGACAGTCTACGAGCAGTACTTC
CASRRTGTVYEQYF
>TRBV5-1|-|-|TRBJ2-1
TGCGCCAGCAGCGTGGGACTTTTAGACAATGAGCAGTTCTTC
CASSVGLLDNEQFF
>TRBV5-1|-|-|TRBJ2-2
TGCGCCAGCAGCTCAGGACAGAACACCGGGGAGCTGTTTTTT
CASSSGQNTGELFF
>TRBV6-1|TRBD2|-|TRBJ2-3
TGTGCCGCCCGTCGGGAGGGCACAGATACGCAGTATTTT
CAARREGTDTQYF
>TRBV7-9|-|few|TRBJ1-2
TGTGCCAGCAGCTTACACAGTTCCTTTTCTAACTATGGCTACACCTTC
CASSLHSSFSNYGYTF
>TRBV27|-|-|TRBJ2-7
TGTGCCAGCAGACCTTTTAGGATTACCTCCTACGAGCAGTACTTC
CASRPFRITSYEQYF
>TRBV10-3|TRBD1|-|TRBJ2-2
TGTGCCATCAGTGCTGGGACAGGGTTGGGGAACACCGGGGAGCTGTTTTTT
CAISAGTGLGNTGELFF
>TRBV28|-|once|TRBJ2-2
TGTGCCAGCAGATCCGGTTCAGGCTTCGGGGAGCTGTTTTTT
CASRSGSGFGELFF
>TRBV4-2|TRBD1|once|TRBJ2-6
TGTGCCAGCAGCCAGGGACAGTCTCCTGGGGCCAACGTCCTGACTTTC
CASSQGQSPGANVLTF
>TRBV5-1|TRBD2|-|TRBJ2-1
TGCGCCAGCGTGCGGGGGGCGGCCACGGGATACAATGAGCAGTTCTTC
CASVRGAATGYNEQFF
>TRBV18|-|-|TRBJ2-5
TGTGCCAGCGGGGGCCTCAGCCAAGAGACCCAGTACTTC
CASGGLSQETQYF
>TRBV19|-|-|TRBJ2-6
TGTGCCAGTAGTATTATGCAGGGGTCTGGGGCCAACGTCCTGACTTTC
CASSIMQGSGANVLTF
>TRBV6-5|-|many|TRBJ1-5
TGTGCCAGCAGTTACTCGAACCGACAGAAAAATCAGCCCCAGCATTTT
CASSYSNRQKNQPQHF
>TRBV5-1|-|-|TRBJ1-1
TGCGCCAGCATGCAAGGCAGCTCGAACACTGAAGCTTTCTTT
CASMQGSSNTEAFF
>TRBV5-1|TRBD2|-|TRBJ2-1
TGCGCCAGCAGCCAAGCGGGAGTAATGGGCAATGAGCAGTTCTTC
CASSQAGVMGNEQFF
>TRBV30|-|-|TRBJ2-7
TGTGCCTGGAGTCACGGACGGAGCGGTGAGCAGTACTTC
CAWSHGRSGEQYF
>TRBV5-1|-|-|TRBJ1-2
TGCGCCAGCAGCTTGGGTGGCGAGTTAGCTAACTATGGCTACACCTTC
CASSLGGELANYGYTF
>TRBV5-1|-|-|TRBJ2-7
TGCGCCAGCAGCTTGGCGCCAGACGCCGAGCAGTACTTC
CASSLAPDAEQYF
>TRBV4-1|-|-|TRBJ2-2
TGCGCCAGCAGCCAACGGGGGTCCCTCACCGGGGAGCTGTTTTTT
CASSQRGSLTGELFF
>TRBV7-9|-|-|TRBJ2-5
TGTGCCAGCAGCTCCCATTGGGGCGAAGAGACCCAGTACTTC
CASSSHWGEETQYF
>TRBV7-9|-|once|TRBJ2-7
TGTGCCAGCAGCTTATTAGGGGTCGCCTACGAGCAGTACTTC
CASSLLGVAYEQYF
>TRBV7-9|-|-|TRBJ1-1
TGTGCCAGCAGCCCACAGACACCGAACACTGAAGCTTTCTTT
CASSPQTPNTEAFF
>TRBV28|-|-|TRBJ1-3
TGTGCCAGCAGCCCCGACAGGTTGAGAAACACCATATATTTT
CASSPDRLRNTIYF
>TRBV5-5|TRBD1|-|TRBJ1-4
TGTGCCAGCAGCTCCACAGGGGTGAATGAAAAACTGTTTTTT
CASSSTGVNEKLFF
>TRBV5-1|TRBD2|-|TRBJ2-3
TGCGCCAGCAGCCGGGGCGGGGGAAGGACAGATACGCAGTATTTT
CASSRGGGRTDTQYF
>TRBV5-5|-|-|TRBJ2-5
TGTGCCAGCAGCTTGGGACTTTGGGGTGAAGAGACCCAGTACTTC
CASSLGLWGEETQYF
>TRBV2|-|-|TRBJ1-1
TGTGCCAGCAAGGCCGGACAAGGTAGTTTTGCTTTCTTT
CASKAGQGSFAFF
>TRBV10-3|TRBD1|-|TRBJ1-1
TGTGCCATCAGGGGGACAGGTCTAAGCACTGAAGCTTTCTTT
CAIRGTGLSTEAFF
>TRBV4-1|TRBD2|-|TRBJ2-3
TGCGCCAGCAGCCAAGTTGGGACTAGCGGGACGTCTGCAGATACGCAGTATTTT
CASSQVGTSGTSADTQYF
>TRBV11-2|-|-|TRBJ1-2
TGTGCCAGCAGCTTACTACGACAAAGGAGTCGGATCGGCTACACCTTC
CASSLLRQRSRIGYTF